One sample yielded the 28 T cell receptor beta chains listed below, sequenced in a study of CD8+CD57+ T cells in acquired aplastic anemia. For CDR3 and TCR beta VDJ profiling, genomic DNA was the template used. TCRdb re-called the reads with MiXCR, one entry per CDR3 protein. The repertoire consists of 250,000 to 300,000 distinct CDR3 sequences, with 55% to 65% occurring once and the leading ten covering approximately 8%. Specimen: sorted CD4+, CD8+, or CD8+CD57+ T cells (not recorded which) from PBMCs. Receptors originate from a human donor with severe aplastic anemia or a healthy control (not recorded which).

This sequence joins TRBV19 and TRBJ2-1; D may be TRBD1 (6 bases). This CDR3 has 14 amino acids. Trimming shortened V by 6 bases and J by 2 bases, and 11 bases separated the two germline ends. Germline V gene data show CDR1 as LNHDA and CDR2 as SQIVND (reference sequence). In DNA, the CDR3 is TGTGCCAGTAGAGGACAGACCCCCTACAATGAGCAGTTCTTC. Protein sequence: CASRGQTPYNEQFF.

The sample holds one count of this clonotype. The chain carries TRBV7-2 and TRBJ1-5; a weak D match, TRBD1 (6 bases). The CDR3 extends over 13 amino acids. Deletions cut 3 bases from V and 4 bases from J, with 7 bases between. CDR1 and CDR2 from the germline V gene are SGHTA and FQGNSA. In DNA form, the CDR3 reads TGTGCCAGCAGCTTGGGGGCGAATCAGCCCCAGCATTTT. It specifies CASSLGANQPQHF.

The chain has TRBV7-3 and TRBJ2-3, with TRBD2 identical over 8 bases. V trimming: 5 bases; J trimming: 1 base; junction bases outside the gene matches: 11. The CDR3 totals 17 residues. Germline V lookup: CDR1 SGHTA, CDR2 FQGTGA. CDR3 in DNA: TGTGCCAGCAGCGACTCCTCCGGGGGGGCCGGCACAGATACGCAGTATTTT. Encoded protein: CASSDSSGGAGTDTQYF.

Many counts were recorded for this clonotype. CDR3 amino acids: CASSFLDGELFF. The CDR3 DNA follows: TGCGCCAGCAGCTTCTTAGATGGGGAGCTGTTTTTT. The chain employs TRBV5-1 and TRBJ2-2; no clear D gene. CDR1 and CDR2 from the germline V gene are SGHRS and YFSETQ. The CDR3 is 12 residues long. Trimming removed 2 bases from V and 8 bases from J, with 7 bases in between. The variable domain in full, with the rest retrieved from reference TRBV5-1 and TRBJ2-2, is KAGVTQTPRYLIKTRGQQVTLSCSPISGHRSVSWYQQTPGQGLQFLFEYFSETQRNKGNFPGRFSGRQFSNSRSEMNVSTLELGDSALYLCASSFLDGELFFGEGSRLTVL.

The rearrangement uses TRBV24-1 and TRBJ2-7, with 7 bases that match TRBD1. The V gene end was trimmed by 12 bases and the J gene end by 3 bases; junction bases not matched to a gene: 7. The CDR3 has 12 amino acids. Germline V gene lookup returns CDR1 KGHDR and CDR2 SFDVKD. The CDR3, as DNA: TGTGCCGTGGGACAGAGTAGCTACGAGCAGTACTTC. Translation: CAVGQSSYEQYF.

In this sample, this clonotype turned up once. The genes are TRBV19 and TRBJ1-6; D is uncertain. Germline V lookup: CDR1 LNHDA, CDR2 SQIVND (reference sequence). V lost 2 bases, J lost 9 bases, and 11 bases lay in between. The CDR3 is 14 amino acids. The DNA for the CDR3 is TGTGCCAGTAGTATAATCCGGGAAGGTTCACCCCTCCACTTT. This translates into CASSIIREGSPLHF.

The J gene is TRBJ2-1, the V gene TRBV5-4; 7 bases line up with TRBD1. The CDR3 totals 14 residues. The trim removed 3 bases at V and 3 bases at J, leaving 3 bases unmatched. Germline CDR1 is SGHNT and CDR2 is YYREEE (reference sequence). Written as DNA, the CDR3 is TGTGCCAGCAGCTCCGGGACAGACTACAATGAGCAGTTCTTC. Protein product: CASSSGTDYNEQFF. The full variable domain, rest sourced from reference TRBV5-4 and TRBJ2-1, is ETGVTQSPTHLIKTRGQQVTLRCSSQSGHNTVSWYQQALGQGPQFIFQYYREEENGRGNFPPRFSGLQFPNYSSELNVNALELDDSALYLCASSSGTDYNEQFFGPGTRLTVL.

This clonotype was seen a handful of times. This chain's CDR3 is CSARDSSGGPEQYF. CDR3 coding DNA: TGCAGTGCTAGGGACTCTAGCGGGGGGCCCGAGCAGTACTTC. The gene calls are TRBV20-1 and TRBJ2-7; 11 bases line up with TRBD2. Trimming removed 3 bases from V and 6 bases from J; junction bases left unmatched: 7. Germline CDR1 is DFQATT and CDR2 is SNEGSKA (reference sequence). This CDR3 has 14 amino acids.

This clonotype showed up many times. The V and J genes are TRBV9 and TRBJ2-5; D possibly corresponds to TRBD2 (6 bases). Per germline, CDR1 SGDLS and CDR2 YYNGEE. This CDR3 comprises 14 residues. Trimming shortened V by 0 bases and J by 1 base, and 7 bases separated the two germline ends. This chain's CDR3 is CASSVAGGQETQYF. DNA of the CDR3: TGTGCCAGCAGCGTAGCCGGGGGCCAAGAGACCCAGTACTTC. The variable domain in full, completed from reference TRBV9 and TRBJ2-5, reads DSGVTQTPKHLITATGQRVTLRCSPRSGDLSVYWYQQSLDQGLQFLIQYYNGEERAKGNILERFSAQQFPDLHSELNLSSLELGDSALYFCASSVAGGQETQYFGPGTRLLVL.

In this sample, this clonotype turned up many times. The CDR3 here is CASSQGEGDTQYF. CDR3 nucleotide sequence: TGTGCCAGCAGCCAAGGGGAAGGGGATACGCAGTATTTT. The rearrangement joins TRBV4-2 to TRBJ2-3; D gene ambiguous. Trimming removed 1 base from V and 6 bases from J, with 8 bases in between. The germline V gene encodes CDR1 LGHNA and CDR2 YNFKEQ. This CDR3 comprises 13 residues.

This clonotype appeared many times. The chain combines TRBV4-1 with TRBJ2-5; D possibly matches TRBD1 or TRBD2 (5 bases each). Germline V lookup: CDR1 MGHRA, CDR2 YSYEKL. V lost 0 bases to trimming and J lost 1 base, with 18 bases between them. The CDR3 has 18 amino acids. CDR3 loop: CASSQEWMVAGGQETQYF. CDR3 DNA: TGCGCCAGCAGCCAAGAATGGATGGTAGCTGGGGGCCAAGAGACCCAGTACTTC.

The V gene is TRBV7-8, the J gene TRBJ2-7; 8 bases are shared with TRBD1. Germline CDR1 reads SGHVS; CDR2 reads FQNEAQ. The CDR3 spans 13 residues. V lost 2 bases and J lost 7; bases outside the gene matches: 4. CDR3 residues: CASSLPDRDEQYF. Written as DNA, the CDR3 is TGTGCCAGCAGCTTACCGGACAGGGATGAGCAGTACTTC.

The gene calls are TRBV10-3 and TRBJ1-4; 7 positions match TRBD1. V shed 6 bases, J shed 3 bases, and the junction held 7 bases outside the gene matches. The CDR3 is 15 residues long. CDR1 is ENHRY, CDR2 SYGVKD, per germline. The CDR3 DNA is TGTGCCATCAGCTACTCCGGGACAGCTAATGAAAAACTGTTTTTT. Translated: CAISYSGTANEKLFF.

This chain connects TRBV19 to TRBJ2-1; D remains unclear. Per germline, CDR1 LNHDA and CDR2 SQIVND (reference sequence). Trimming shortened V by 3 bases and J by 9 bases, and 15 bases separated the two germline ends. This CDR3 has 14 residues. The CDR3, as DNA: TGTGCCAGTAGTATGAGTTGGAAGGACGCTGAGCAGTTCTTC. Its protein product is CASSMSWKDAEQFF.

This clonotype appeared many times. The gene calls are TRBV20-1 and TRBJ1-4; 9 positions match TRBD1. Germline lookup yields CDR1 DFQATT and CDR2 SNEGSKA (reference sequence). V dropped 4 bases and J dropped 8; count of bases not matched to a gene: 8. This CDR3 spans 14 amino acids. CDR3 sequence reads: CSATSGTGIEKLFF. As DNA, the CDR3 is TGCAGTGCTACTTCCGGGACAGGGATAGAAAAACTGTTTTTT.

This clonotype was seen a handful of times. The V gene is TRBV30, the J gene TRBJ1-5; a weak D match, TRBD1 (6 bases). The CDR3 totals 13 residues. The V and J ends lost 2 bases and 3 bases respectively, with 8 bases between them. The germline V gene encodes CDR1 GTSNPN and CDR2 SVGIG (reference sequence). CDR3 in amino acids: CAWSRGPNQPQHF. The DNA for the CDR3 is TGTGCCTGGAGTCGGGGGCCCAATCAGCCCCAGCATTTT.

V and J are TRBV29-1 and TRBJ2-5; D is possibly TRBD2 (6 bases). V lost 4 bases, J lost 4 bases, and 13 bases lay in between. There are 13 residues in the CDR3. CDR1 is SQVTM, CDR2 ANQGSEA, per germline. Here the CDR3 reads CSVVGPAGETQYF. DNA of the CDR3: TGCAGCGTTGTGGGACCAGCGGGAGAGACCCAGTACTTC.

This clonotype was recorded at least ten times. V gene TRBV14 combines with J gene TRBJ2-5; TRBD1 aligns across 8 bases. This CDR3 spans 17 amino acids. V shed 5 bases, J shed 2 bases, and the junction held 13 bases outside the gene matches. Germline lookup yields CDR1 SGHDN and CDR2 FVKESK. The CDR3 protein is CASSTLGQGAWQETQYF. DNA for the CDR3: TGTGCCAGCAGCACCCTGGGGCAGGGGGCTTGGCAAGAGACCCAGTACTTC.

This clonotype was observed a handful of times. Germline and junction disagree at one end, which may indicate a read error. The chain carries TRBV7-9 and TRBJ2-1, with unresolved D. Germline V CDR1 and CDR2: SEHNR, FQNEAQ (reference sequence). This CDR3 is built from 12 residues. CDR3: CASSLVVNEQFF. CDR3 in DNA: TGTGCCAGCAGTTTAGTCGTCAATGAGCAGTTCTTC.

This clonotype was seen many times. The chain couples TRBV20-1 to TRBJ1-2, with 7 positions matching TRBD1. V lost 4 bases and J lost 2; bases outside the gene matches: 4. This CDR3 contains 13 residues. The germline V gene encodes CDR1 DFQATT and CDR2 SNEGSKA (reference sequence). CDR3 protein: CSATKDRNYGYTF. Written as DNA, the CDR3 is TGCAGTGCTACTAAGGACAGGAACTATGGCTACACCTTC.

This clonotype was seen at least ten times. The CDR3, as DNA: TGTGCCAGTAGGATTGGCGACGGAGGCGAACCGGGGGAGCTGTTTTTT. Protein sequence: CASRIGDGGEPGELFF. The gene calls are TRBV19 and TRBJ2-2; possible D gene TRBD2, 5 bases. The V end lost 6 bases, the J end lost 8 bases, and 22 bases lay between the germline ends. The CDR3 covers 16 residues. CDR1 is LNHDA, CDR2 SQIVND, per germline (reference sequence).

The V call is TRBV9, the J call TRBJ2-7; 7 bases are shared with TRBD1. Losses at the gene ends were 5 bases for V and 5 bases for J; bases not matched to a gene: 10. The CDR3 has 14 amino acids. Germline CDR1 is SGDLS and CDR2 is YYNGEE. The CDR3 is CASSRNRGLDEQYF. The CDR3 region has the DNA TGTGCCAGCAGTCGAAACAGGGGCCTGGACGAGCAGTACTTC.

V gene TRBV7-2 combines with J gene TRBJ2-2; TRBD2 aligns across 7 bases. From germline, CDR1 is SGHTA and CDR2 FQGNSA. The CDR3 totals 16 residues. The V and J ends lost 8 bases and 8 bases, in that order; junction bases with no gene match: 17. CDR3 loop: CASSPRLAGSSGELFF. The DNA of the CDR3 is TGTGCCAGCTCACCCCGACTAGCCGGGTCTTCTGGGGAGCTGTTTTTT. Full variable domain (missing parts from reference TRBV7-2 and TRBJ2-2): GAGVSQSPSNKVTEKGKDVELRCDPISGHTALYWYRQSLGQGLEFLIYFQGNSAPDKSGLPSDRFSAERTGGSVSTLTIQRTQQEDSAVYLCASSPRLAGSSGELFFGEGSRLTVL.

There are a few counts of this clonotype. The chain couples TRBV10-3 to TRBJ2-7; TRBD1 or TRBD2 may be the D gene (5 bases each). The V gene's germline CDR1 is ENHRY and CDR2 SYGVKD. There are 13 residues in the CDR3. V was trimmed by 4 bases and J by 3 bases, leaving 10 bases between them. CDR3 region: CAISARDGYEQYF. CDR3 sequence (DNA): TGTGCCATCAGTGCGAGGGACGGCTACGAGCAGTACTTC.

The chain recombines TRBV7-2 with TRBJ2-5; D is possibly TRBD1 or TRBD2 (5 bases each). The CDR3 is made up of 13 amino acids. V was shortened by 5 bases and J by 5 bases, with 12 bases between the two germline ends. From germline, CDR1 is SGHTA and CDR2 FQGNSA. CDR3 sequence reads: CASSADWGETQYF. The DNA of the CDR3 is TGTGCCAGCAGCGCGGACTGGGGGGAGACCCAGTACTTC.

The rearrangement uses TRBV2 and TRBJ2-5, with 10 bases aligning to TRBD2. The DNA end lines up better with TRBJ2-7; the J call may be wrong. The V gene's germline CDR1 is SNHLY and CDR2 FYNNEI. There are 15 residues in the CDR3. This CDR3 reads CASVGLAVSSYEQYF. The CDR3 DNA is TGTGCCAGCGTAGGACTAGCGGTAAGCTCCTACGAGCAGTACTTC.

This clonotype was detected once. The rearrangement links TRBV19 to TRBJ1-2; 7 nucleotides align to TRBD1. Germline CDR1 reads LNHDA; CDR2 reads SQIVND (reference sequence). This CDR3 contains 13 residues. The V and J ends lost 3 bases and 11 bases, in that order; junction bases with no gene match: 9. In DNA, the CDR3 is TGTGCCAGTAGTATCGGGACAGCTCTCGGATACACCTTC. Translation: CASSIGTALGYTF.

The CDR3 region is CASSLGWGSEAFF. The DNA of the CDR3 is TGTGCCAGCAGCTTAGGTTGGGGGTCTGAAGCTTTCTTT. The chain links TRBV7-3 to TRBJ1-1; D possibly corresponds to TRBD1 (5 bases). There are 13 residues in the CDR3. The V end was cut by 2 bases, the J end by 6 bases, with 10 bases between. CDR1 SGHTA and CDR2 FQGTGA come from the germline V gene.